This T cell receptor (beta chain) was obtained from a study of cytomegalovirus exposure and HLA in healthy donors. Study context: An analysis done earlier identified almost 120 million unique TCR beta sequences from 150 million to 200 million T cells.

PCR employed 60 Vbeta and 13 Jbeta primers. TCRdb's copy holds only in-frame clones and misses some; the assay was immunoSEQ multiplex PCR. The sample carries about 160,000 clones, 60% to 85% recorded once. In germline, CDR1 is SGHRS, CDR2 YFSETQ. This CDR3 has 12 residues. V was clipped by 2 bases and J by 6 bases, with 5 bases between them. Sequencing used PBMCs. The chain combines TRBV5-1 with TRBJ2-2; no firm D call. The clonotype was recovered from a woman between 40 and 55 years old in good health and CMV-seronegative. Written as DNA, the CDR3 is TGCGCCAGCAGCTTTCCCGCCGGGGAGCTGTTTTTT. Protein sequence: CASSFPAGELFF.